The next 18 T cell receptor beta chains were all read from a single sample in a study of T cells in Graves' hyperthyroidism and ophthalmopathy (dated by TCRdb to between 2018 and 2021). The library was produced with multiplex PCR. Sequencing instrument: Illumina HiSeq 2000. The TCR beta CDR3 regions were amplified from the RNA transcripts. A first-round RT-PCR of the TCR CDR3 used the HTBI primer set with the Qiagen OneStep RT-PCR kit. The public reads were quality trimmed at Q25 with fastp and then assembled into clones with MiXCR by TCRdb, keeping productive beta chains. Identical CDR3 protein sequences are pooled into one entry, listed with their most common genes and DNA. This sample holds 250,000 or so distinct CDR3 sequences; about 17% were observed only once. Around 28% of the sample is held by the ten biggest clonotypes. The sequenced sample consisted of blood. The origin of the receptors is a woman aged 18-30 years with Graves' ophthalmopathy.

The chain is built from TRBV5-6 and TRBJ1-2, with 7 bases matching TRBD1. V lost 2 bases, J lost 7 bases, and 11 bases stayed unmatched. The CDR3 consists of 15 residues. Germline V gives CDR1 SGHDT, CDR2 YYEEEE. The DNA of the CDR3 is TGTGCCAGCAGCTTTACGGGACAGAATTCGATTGGCTACACCTTC. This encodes CASSFTGQNSIGYTF.

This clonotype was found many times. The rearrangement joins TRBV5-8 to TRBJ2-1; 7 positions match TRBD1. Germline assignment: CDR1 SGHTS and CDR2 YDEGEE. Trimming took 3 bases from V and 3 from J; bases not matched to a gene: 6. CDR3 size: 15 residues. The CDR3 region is CASSSTGLFYNEQFF. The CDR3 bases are TGTGCCAGCAGCTCGACAGGGCTTTTCTACAATGAGCAGTTCTTC. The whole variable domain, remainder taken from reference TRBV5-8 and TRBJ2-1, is EAGVTQSPTHLIKTRGQQATLRCSPISGHTSVYWYQQALGLGLQFLLWYDEGEERNRGNFPPRFSGRQFPNYSSELNVNALELEDSALYLCASSSTGLFYNEQFFGPGTRLTVL.

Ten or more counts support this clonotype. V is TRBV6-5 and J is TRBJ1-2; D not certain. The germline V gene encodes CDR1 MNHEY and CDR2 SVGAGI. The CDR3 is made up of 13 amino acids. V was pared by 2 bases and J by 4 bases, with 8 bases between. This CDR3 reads CASSYASSYGYTF. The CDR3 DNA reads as TGTGCCAGCAGTTACGCATCGTCCTATGGCTACACCTTC.

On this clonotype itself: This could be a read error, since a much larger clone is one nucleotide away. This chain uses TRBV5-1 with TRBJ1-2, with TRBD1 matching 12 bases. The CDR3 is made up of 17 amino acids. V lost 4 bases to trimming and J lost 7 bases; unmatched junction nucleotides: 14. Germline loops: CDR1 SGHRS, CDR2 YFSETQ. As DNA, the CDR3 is TGCGCCAGCAGCCCTTCTGGGACAGGGGGCAAAGAGTGTGGCTACACCTTC. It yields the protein CASSPSGTGGKECGYTF.

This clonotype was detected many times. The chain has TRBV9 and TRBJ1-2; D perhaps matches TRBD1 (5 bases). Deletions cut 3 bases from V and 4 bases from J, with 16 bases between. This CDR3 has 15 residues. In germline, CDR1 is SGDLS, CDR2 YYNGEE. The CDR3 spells CASSEDEGRSYGYTF. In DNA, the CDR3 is TGTGCCAGCAGCGAGGATGAGGGGAGGTCCTATGGCTACACCTTC.

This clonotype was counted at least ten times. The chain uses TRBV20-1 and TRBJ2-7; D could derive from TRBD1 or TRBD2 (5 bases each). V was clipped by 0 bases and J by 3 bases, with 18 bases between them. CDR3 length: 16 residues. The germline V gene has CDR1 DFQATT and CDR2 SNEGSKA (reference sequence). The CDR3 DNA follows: TGCAGTGCTAGAGATTATAGGCTTGTGGGGGACTACGAGCAGTACTTC. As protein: CSARDYRLVGDYEQYF.

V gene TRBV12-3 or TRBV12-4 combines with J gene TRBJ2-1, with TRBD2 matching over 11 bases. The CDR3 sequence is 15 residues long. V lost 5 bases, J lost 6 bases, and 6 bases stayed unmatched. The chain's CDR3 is CASSATSGSPNEQFF. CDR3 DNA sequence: TGTGCCAGCAGTGCAACTAGCGGGAGTCCCAATGAGCAGTTCTTC.

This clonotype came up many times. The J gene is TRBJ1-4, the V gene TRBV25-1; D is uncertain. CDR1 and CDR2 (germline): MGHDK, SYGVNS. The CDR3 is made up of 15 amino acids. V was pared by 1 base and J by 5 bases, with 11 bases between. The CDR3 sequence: CASSEWAGANEKLFF. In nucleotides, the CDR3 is TGTGCCAGCAGTGAATGGGCCGGAGCAAATGAAAAACTGTTTTTT.

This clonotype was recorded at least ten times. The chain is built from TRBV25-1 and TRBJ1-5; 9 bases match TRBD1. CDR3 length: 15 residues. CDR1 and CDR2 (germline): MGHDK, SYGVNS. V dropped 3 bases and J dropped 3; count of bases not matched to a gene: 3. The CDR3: CASSETGGFNQPQHF. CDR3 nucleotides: TGTGCCAGCAGTGAGACAGGGGGATTCAATCAGCCCCAGCATTTT.

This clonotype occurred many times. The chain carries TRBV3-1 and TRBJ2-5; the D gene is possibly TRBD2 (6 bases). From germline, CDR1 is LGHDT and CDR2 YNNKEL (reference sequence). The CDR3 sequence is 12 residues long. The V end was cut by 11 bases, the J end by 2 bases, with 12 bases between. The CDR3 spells CASLGGQETQYF. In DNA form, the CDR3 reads TGTGCCTCTTTAGGAGGGCAAGAGACCCAGTACTTC.

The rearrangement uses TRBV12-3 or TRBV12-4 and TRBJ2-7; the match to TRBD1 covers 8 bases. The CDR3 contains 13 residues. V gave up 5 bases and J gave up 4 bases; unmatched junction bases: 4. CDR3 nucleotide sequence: TGTGCCAGCAGTCCAGGGGGCGTTTACGAGCAGTACTTC. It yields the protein CASSPGGVYEQYF.

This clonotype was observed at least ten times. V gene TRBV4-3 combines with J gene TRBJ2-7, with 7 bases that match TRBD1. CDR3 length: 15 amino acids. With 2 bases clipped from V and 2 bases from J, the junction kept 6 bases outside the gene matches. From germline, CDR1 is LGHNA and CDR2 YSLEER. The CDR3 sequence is CASSQTYTGAYEQYF. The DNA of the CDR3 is TGCGCCAGCAGCCAAACCTATACAGGGGCCTACGAGCAGTACTTC.

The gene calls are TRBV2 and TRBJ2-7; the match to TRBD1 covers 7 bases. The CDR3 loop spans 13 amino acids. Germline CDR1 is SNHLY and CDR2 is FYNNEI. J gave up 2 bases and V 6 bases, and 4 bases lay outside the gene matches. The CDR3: CASRRDRAYEQYF. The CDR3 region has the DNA TGTGCCAGCAGACGAGACAGGGCCTACGAGCAGTACTTC.

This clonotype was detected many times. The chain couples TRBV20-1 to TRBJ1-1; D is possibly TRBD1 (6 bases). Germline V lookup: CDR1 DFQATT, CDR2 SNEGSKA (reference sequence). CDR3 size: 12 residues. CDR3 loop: CRLDSMNTEAFF. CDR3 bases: TGCAGGTTGGACAGCATGAACACTGAAGCTTTCTTT.

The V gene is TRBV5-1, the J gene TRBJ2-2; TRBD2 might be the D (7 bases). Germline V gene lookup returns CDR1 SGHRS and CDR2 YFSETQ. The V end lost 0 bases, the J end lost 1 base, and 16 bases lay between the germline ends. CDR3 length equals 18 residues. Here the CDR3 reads CASSLEVRGARNTGELFF. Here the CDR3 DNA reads TGCGCCAGCAGCTTGGAAGTACGGGGGGCGCGGAACACCGGGGAGCTGTTTTTT. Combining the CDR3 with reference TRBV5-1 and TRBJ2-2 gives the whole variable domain KAGVTQTPRYLIKTRGQQVTLSCSPISGHRSVSWYQQTPGQGLQFLFEYFSETQRNKGNFPGRFSGRQFSNSRSEMNVSTLELGDSALYLCASSLEVRGARNTGELFFGEGSRLTVL.

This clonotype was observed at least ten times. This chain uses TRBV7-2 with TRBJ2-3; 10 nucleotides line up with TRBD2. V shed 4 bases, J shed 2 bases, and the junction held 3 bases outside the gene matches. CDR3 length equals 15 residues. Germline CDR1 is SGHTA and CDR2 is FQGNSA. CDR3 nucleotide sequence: TGTGCCAGCAGCTCTAGCGGGGGAAACACAGATACGCAGTATTTT. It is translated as CASSSSGGNTDTQYF.

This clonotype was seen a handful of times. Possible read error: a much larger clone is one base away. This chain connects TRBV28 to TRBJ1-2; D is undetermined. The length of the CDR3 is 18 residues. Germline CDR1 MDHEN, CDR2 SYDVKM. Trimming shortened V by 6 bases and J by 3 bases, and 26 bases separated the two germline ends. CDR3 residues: CASRPLNKARWLDYGYTF. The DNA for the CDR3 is TGTGCCAGCAGACCGCTAAACAAGGCCCGCTGGTTGGACTATGGCTACACCTTC.

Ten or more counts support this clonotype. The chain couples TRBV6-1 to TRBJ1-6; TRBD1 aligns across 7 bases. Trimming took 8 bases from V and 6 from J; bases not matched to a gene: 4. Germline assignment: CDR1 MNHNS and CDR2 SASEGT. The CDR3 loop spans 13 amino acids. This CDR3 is CASSGGGNSPLHF. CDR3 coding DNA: TGTGCCAGCTCAGGGGGGGGTAATTCACCCCTCCACTTT.